This T cell receptor (beta chain) derives from a study of glioma-infiltrating T cells. Points from the study as a whole: Tissue and blood shared very few CDR3 sequences. Tissue-blood divergence was below expectation in non-neoplastic patients, above in gliomas.

Using RNA template, CDR3s of TCR alpha and beta were amplified with iRepertoire arm-PCR. One-step reverse transcription and amplification started from around 100-400 ng of tissue mRNA or PBMC total RNA. TCRdb independently ran MiXCR on the multiplex PCR reads; one entry per CDR3 protein. The repertoire holds some 190,000 distinct CDR3 sequences, with approximately 30% as singletons. This CDR3 has 12 residues. V lost 4 bases to trimming and J lost 5 bases, with 11 bases between them. In germline, CDR1 is SQVTM, CDR2 ANQGSEA. About this clonotype: Its antigen remains unidentified.

The sample taken for sequencing was glioma tissue, nonneoplastic brain tissue, or PBMCs (not recorded which). This TCR came from a human donor with low-grade glioma or glioblastoma, undergoing nonglioma brain surgery, or in good health (not recorded which). The chain couples TRBV29-1 to TRBJ2-5; no reliable D call. CDR3 protein: CSVVVLGETQYF. Here the CDR3 DNA reads TGCAGCGTTGTGGTACTGGGGGAGACCCAGTACTTC.